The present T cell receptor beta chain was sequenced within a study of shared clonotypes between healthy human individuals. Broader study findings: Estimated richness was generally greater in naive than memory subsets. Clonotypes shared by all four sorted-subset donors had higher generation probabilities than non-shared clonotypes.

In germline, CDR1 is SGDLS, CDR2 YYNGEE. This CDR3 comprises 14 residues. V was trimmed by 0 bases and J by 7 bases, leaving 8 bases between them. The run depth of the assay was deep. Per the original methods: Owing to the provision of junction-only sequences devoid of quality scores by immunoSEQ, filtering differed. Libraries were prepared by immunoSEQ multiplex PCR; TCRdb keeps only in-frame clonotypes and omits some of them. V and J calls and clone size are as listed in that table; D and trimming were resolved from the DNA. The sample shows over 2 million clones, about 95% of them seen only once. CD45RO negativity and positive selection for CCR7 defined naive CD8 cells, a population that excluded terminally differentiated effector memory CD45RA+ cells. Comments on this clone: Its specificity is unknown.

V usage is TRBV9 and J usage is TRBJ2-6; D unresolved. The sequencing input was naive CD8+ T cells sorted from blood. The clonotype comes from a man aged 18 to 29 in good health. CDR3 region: CASSVGFSANVLTF. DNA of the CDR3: TGTGCCAGCAGCGTAGGGTTTTCAGCCAACGTCCTGACTTTC.